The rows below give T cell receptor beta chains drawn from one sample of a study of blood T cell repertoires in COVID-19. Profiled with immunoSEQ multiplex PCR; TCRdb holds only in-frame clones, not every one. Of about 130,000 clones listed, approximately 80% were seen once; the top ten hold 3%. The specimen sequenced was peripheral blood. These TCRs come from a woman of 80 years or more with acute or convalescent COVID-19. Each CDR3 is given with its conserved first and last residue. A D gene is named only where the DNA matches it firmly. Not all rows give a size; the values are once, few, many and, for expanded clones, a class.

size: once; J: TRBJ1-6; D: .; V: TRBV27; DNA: TGTGCCAGCAGCCCCTTAGGGGATTCACCCCTCCACTTT; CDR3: CASSPLGDSPLHF
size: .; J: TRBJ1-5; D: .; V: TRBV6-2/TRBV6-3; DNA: TGTGCCAGCAGTAGCAGTACAGGGACGATTTATAGCAATCAGCCCCAGCATTTT; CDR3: CASSSSTGTIYSNQPQHF
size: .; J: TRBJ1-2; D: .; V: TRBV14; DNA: TGTGCCAGCAGCCAAGACTCAGTGTTCTATGGCTACACCTTC; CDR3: CASSQDSVFYGYTF
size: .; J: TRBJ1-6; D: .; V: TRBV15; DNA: TGTGCCACCAGCAGAGGAGGGGGGGACTATAATTCACCCCTCCACTTT; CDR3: CATSRGGGDYNSPLHF
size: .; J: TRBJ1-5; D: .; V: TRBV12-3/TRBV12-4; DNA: TGTGCCAGCAGTGCCTGGGGGGGTCAGCCCCAGCATTTT; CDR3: CASSAWGGQPQHF
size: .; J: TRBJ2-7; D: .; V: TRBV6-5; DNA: TGTGCCAGCCGAGCGGATCGCGGAAGGTACGAGCAGTACTTC; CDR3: CASRADRGRYEQYF
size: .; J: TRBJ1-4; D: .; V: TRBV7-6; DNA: TGTGCCAGCAGCTTAAGTAGGGGCTCTTTGAATGAAAAACTGTTTTTT; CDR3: CASSLSRGSLNEKLFF
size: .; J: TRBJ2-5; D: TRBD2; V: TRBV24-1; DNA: TGTGCCACCAGTGATTCGAATAGCGGGGCCCAAGAGACCCAGTACTTC; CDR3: CATSDSNSGAQETQYF
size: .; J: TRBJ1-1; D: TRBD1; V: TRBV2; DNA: TGTGCCAGCAGTACGGACAGGGGGGAAGCTTTCTTT; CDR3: CASSTDRGEAFF
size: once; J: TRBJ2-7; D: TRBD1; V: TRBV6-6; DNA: TGTGCCAGCAGTTACCGGGACAGGGTCAACGAGCAGTACTTC; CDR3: CASSYRDRVNEQYF
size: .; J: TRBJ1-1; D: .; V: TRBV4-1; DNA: TGCGCCAGCAGCCAAGAAGATCACTCAGGGAGGAGGACTGAAGCTTTCTTT; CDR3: CASSQEDHSGRRTEAFF
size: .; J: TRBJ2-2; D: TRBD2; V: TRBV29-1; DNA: TGCAGCGTTGGGGGTAGCGGGGAGGCGAATACCGGGGAGCTGTTTTTT; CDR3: CSVGGSGEANTGELFF
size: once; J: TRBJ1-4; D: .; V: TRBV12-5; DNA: TGTGCTAGTGGTTTGTATGGAAAGAGGAATGAAAAACTGTTTTTT; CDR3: CASGLYGKRNEKLFF
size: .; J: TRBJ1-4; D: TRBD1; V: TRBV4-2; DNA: TGTGCCAGCAGCCAAGTTATAGGACAGGGGGCTGAAAAACTGTTTTTT; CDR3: CASSQVIGQGAEKLFF
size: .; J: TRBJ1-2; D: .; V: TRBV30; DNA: TGTGCCTGGAGTCCTTCTATCGGCTACACCTTC; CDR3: CAWSPSIGYTF
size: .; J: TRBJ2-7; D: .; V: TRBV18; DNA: TGTGCCAGCTCACCAGCGGTGGGGAGTTACGAGCAGTACTTC; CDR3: CASSPAVGSYEQYF
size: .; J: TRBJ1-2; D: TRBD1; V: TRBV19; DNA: TGTGCCAGTAGGAACCCCGGGACAGGGGGCGAGGACTATGGCTACACCTTC; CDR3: CASRNPGTGGEDYGYTF
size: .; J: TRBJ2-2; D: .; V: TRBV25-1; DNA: TGTGCCAGCAGTGAAACCAAGACTCTAACCGGGGAGCTGTTTTTT; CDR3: CASSETKTLTGELFF
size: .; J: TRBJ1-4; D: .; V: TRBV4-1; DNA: TGCGCCAGCAGCCTCAGGATCCTCAATGAAAAACTGTTTTTT; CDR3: CASSLRILNEKLFF
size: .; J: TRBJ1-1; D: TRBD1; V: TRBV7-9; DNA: TGTGCCAGCAGCTTAAGATGGACAGGGCAGGGGAACACTGAAGCTTTCTTT; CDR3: CASSLRWTGQGNTEAFF
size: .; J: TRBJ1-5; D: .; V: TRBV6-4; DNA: TGTGCCAGCTCAAAGGGGGGGGAGGGCAATCAGCCCCAGCATTTT; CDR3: CASSKGGEGNQPQHF
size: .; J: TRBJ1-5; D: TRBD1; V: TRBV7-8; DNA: TGTGCCAGCAGCTCGGACGACAGGGTCGGAAATAGCAATCAGCCCCAGCATTTT; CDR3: CASSSDDRVGNSNQPQHF
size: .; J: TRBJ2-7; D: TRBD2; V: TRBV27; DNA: TGTGCCAGCAGTGGCGGGGACTACTCCTACGAGCAGTACTTC; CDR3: CASSGGDYSYEQYF
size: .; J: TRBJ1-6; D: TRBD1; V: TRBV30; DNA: TGTGCTCGAGGGGCTACGCAGGGGGCCTCCTATAATTCACCCCTCCACTTT; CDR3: CARGATQGASYNSPLHF
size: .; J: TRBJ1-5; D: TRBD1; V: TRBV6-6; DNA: TGTGCCAGCAGTTATGGGAAGGACAGGAATCAGCCCCAGCATTTT; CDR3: CASSYGKDRNQPQHF
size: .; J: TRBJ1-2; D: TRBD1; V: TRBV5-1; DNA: TGCGCCAGCAGCCCGCCGGGACAGGGCTATGGCTACACCTTC; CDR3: CASSPPGQGYGYTF
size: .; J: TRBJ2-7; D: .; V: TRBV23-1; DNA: TGCGCCAGCAGTCAATCGCTCAGGGTAATTCCGCCGGACCATGAGCAGTACTTC; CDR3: CASSQSLRVIPPDHEQYF
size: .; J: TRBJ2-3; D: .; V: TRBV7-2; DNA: TGTGCCAGCAGCTTCCAGCGGGGCACAGATACGCAGTATTTT; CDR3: CASSFQRGTDTQYF
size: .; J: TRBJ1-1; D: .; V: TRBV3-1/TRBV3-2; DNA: TGTGCCAGCAGCCAAGAGGGGCCCACTGAAGCTTTCTTT; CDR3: CASSQEGPTEAFF
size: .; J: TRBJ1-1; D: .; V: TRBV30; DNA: TGTGCCTGGATTAAGGGGGTTACTCGATGGGCCTCAGCGTCCGTGGTAGGCACTGAAGCTTTCTTT; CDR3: CAWIKGVTRWASASVVGTEAFF
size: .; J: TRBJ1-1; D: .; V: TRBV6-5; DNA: TGTGCCAGCAGTTACGGACACCTGACAGTGAACACTGAAGCTTTCTTT; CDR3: CASSYGHLTVNTEAFF
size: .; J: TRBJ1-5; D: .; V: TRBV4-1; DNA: TGCGCCAGCAGCCAAGAGAGGACAGCAGATCAGCCCCAGCATTTT; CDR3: CASSQERTADQPQHF
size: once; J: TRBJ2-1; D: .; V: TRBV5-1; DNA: TGCGCCAGCTCCCCCAGTCACAGCTCCTACAATGAGCAGTTCTTC; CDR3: CASSPSHSSYNEQFF
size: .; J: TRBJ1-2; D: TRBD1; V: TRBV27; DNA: TGTGCCAGCAGTTTAAATACAGGGGTTGGCTACACCTTC; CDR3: CASSLNTGVGYTF
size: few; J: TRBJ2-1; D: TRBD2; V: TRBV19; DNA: TGTGCCAGTAATCCTCTCGGGCGGAAAATAGCGGGGAGCTCCTACAATGAGCAGTTCTTC; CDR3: CASNPLGRKIAGSSYNEQFF
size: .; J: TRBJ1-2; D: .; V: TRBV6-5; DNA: TGTGCCACCTATCGATCCGGGTCCTACTATGGCTACACCTTC; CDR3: CATYRSGSYYGYTF
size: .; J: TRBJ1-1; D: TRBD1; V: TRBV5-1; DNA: TGCGCCAGCAGCCAGCCGACAGGGGTCATGAACACTGAAGCTTTCTTT; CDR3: CASSQPTGVMNTEAFF
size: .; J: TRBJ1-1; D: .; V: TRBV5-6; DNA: TGTGCCAGCAGCTTGTTCTCCGGGGGGTCGAACACTGAAGCTTTCTTT; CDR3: CASSLFSGGSNTEAFF
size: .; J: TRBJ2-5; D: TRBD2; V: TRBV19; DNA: TGTGCCAGTAGTATTCCGTGGGGTAGCGGGGGGCCGTCGTACCAAGAGACCCAGTACTTC; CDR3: CASSIPWGSGGPSYQETQYF
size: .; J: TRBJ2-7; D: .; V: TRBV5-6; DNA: TGTGCCAGCAGCCAGGGAAGGGTCTACGAGCAGTACTTC; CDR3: CASSQGRVYEQYF